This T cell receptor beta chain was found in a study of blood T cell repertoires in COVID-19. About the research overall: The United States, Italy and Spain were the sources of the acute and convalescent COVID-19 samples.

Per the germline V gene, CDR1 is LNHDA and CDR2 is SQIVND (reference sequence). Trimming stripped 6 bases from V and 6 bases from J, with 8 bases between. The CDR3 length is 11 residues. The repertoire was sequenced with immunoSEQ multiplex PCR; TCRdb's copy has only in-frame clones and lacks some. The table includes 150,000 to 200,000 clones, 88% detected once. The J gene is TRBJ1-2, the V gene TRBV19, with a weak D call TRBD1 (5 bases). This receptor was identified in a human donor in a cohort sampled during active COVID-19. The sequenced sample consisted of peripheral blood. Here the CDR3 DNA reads TGTGCCAGTAGAAAGGGGAATGGCTACACCTTC. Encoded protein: CASRKGNGYTF.